This T cell receptor beta chain derives from a study of blood T cell repertoires in COVID-19. Study summary: Sample material is recorded as cDNA or gDNA derived from T cells, B-cell-depleted T cells, or PBMCs.

Germline V gene data show CDR1 as MNHNS and CDR2 as SASEGT. V lost 4 bases and J lost 4, with 22 bases in between. The CDR3 is made up of 17 amino acids. Participants spanned ages about 18 to 100 years and resided in 20 to 30 US areas. Clinical history as reported by participants underpinned cohort assignment. Using immunoSEQ multiplex PCR, the repertoire was profiled, and TCRdb retains in-frame clones only, with some absent. The table shows approximately 220,000 clones, with roughly 85% occurring only once. By proportion, this clone is medium-sized (0.01 to 0.1%). The clonotype comes from a woman in her forties or fifties who had been exposed to COVID-19. The chain employs TRBV6-1 and TRBJ1-2, with D possibly TRBD1 on 5 matching bases. Sequenced input: PBMCs or T cells enriched from blood (not recorded which). Here the CDR3 reads CASSGGGRRDSIYGYTF. The CDR3 DNA is TGTGCCAGCAGTGGTGGGGGACGGAGGGATTCTATCTATGGCTACACCTTC.